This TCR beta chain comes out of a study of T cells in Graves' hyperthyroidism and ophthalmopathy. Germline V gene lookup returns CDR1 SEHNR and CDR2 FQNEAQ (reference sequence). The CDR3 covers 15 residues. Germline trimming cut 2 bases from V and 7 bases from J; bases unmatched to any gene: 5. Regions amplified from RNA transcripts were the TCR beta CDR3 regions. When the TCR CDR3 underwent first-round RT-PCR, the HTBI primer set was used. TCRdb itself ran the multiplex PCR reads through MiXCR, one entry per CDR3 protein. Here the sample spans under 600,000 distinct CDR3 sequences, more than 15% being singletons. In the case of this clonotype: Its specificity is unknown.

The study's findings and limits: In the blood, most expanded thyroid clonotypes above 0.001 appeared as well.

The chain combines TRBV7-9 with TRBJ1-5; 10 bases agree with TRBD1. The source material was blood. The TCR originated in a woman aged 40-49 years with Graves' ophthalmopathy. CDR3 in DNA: TGTGCCAGCAGCTTATCGGGACAGGGGTCGCAGCCCCAGCATTTT. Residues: CASSLSGQGSQPQHF.